This TCR beta chain appears in the sequencing data of a study of blood T cell repertoires in COVID-19. Across the whole study: T cells, B-cell-depleted T cells, or PBMCs provided the cDNA or gDNA that served as material.

The CDR3 runs 15 residues. The V end was cut by 6 bases, the J end by 11 bases, with 23 bases between. CDR1 MDHEN and CDR2 SYDVKM come from the germline V gene. Participants spanned ages about 18 to 89 years and resided in some 22 US areas. Donors in Cohort 3 who had recovered were those with two negative PCRs, healthcare professional clearance, or resolution of their symptoms. Here immunoSEQ multiplex PCR was the method, and the copy in TCRdb shows in-frame clones only, minus some. The sample lists hundreds of thousands of clones; around 90% were seen once. The source material was PBMCs or T cells enriched from blood (not recorded which). V and J are TRBV28 and TRBJ2-1; TRBD1 might be the D (5 bases). The sequence was obtained from a woman under 40 who had recovered from COVID-19. DNA of the CDR3: TGTGCCAGCAGGGGTTGGGGCAGCCGAACCAGTAAGCAGTTCTTC. Translated, it gives CASRGWGSRTSKQFF. Variable domain in full (rest from reference TRBV28 and TRBJ2-1): DVKVTQSSRYLVKRTGEKVFLECVQDMDHENMFWYRQDPGLGLRLIYFSYDVKMKEKGDIPEGYSVSREKKERFSLILESASTNQTSMYLCASRGWGSRTSKQFFGPGTRLTVL.